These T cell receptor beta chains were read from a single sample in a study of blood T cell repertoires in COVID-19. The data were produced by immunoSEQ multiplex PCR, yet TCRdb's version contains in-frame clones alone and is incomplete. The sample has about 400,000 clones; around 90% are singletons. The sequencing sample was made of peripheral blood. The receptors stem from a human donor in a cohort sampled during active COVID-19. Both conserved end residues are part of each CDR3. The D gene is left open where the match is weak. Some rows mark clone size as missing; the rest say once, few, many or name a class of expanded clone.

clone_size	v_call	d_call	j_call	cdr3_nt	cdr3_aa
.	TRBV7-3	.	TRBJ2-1	TGTGCCAGCAGCTCTCACCCGGACCTGGACTTCTACAATGAGCAGTTCTTC	CASSSHPDLDFYNEQFF
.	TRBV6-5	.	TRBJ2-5	TGTGCCAGCAGTTACTCCCGGGAGACCCAGTACTTC	CASSYSRETQYF
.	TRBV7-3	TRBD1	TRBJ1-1	TGTGCCAGCAGCCCACAGGGGACCAACACTGAAGCTTTCTTT	CASSPQGTNTEAFF
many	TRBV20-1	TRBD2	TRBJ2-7	TGCAGTGCTAGTTTCACGGGGGGTCCCTACGAGCAGTACTTC	CSASFTGGPYEQYF
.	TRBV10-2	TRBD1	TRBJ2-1	TGCGCCAGCACCCTCGGGGACAGGGGGTCCAATGAGCAGTTCTTC	CASTLGDRGSNEQFF
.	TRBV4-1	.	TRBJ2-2	TGCGCCAGCAGCCCGACTCAAAGGAACACCGGGGAGCTGTTTTTT	CASSPTQRNTGELFF
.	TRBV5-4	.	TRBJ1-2	TGTGCCAGCAACGACCAGACACTCTTAAACTATGGCTACACCTTC	CASNDQTLLNYGYTF
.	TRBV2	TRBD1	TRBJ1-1	TGTGCCAGCAGCCATTACGACAGGGGGGGCACTGAAGCTTTCTTT	CASSHYDRGGTEAFF
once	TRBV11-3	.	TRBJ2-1	TGTGCCAGCAGCTTAGGAGCGGCCTCCTACAATGAGCAGTTCTTC	CASSLGAASYNEQFF
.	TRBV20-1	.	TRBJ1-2	TGCAGTGCTAGTGTCGCCGGAGGAGCCTATGGCTACACCTTC	CSASVAGGAYGYTF
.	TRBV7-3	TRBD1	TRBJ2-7	TGTGCCAGCAGCTGGGGACAGGGGGCGTACGAGCAGTACTTC	CASSWGQGAYEQYF
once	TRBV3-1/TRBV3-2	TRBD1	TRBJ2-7	TGTGCCAGCAGCCAAGCCCGAACAGGGGTCGAGCAGTACTTC	CASSQARTGVEQYF
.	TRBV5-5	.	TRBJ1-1	TGTGCCAGCAGCTCTGGGGGGGCGTACGTTGAGACTGAAGCTTTCTTT	CASSSGGAYVETEAFF
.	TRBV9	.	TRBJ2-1	TGTGCCAGCAACCGCAAGGGGGGGCTCGACAATGAGCAGTTCTTC	CASNRKGGLDNEQFF
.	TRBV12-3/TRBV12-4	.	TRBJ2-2	TGTGCCTGGGGGCTAGCCGACACCGGGGAGCTGTTTTTT	CAWGLADTGELFF
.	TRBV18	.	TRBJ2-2	TGTGCCAGCTCACCACCGGCGGCCACCGGGGAGCTGTTTTTT	CASSPPAATGELFF
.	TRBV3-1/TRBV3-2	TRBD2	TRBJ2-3	TGTGCCAGCAGCCAAGGACTAGCTTCAGATACGCAGTATTTT	CASSQGLASDTQYF
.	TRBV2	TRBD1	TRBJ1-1	TGTGCCAGCAGTCCGGGACAGGGGGGGGACACTGAAGCTTTCTTT	CASSPGQGGDTEAFF
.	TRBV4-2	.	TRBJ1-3	TGTGCCAGCAGCCAACGACCGGGGGTGACTGGAAACACCATATATTTT	CASSQRPGVTGNTIYF
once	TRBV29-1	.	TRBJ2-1	TGCAGCGTTGAAGAACAGGTGGATGAGCAGTTCTTC	CSVEEQVDEQFF
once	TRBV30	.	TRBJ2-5	TGTGCCTGGAGTGCGGGCCAAGAGACCCAGTACTTC	CAWSAGQETQYF
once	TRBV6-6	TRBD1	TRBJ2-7	TGTGCCAGCAGTCCGCCTAGGGACAGGGGTTCCGAGCAGTACTTC	CASSPPRDRGSEQYF
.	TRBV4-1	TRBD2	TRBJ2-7	TGCGCCAGCAGCCAAGCCGGACTAGCGTACTCCTACGAGCAGTACTTC	CASSQAGLAYSYEQYF
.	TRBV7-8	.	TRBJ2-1	TGTGCTAGCAGCTTAGGGGTGTATGGACGGGACTCCTACAATGAGCAGTTCTTC	CASSLGVYGRDSYNEQFF
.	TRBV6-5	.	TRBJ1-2	TGTGCCAGCCTGGGGGGGGGATATGGCTACACCTTC	CASLGGGYGYTF
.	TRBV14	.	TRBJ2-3	TGTGCCAGCAGCCAAATTCGACCGGGGGTCGGGGATACGCAGTATTTT	CASSQIRPGVGDTQYF
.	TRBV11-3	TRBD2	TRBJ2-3	TGTGCCAGCAGCGAAAGGGACTACACAGATACGCAGTATTTT	CASSERDYTDTQYF
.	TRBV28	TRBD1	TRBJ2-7	TGTGCCAGCAGGCACGAACGACAGGGAGCGAAGGAGCAGTACTTC	CASRHERQGAKEQYF
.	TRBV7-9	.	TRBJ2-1	TGTGCCAGCAGCCTTCAAACGGATAGCGGCTCCTACAATGAGCAGTTCTTC	CASSLQTDSGSYNEQFF
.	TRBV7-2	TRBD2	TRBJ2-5	TGTGCCAGCAGCTTTGGACGGGAGGCGGCCAAGACCCAGTACTTC	CASSFGREAAKTQYF
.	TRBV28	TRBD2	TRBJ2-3	TGTGCCAGCAGTTTAGGAGGCGGGAGTTCCGATACGCAGTATTTT	CASSLGGGSSDTQYF
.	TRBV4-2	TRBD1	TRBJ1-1	TGTGCCAGCAGCCAGGGCCGGGACAGGGTGAACACTGAAGCTTTCTTT	CASSQGRDRVNTEAFF
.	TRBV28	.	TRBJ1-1	TGTGCCAGCAGCCTGGTTACCCCCAGGGGTACTGAAGCTTTCTTT	CASSLVTPRGTEAFF
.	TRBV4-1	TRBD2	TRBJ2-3	TGCGCCAGCAGCCACCCCGGGGGGAGAGCGGGAGGCGGCATAGATACGCAGTATTTT	CASSHPGGRAGGGIDTQYF
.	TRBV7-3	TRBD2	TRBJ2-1	TGTGCCAGCAGCGATATAGCGGGGGGGCGAAATGAGCAGTTCTTC	CASSDIAGGRNEQFF
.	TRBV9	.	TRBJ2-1	TGTGCCAGCAGCGCGACCAGCGGGGCAGGGGGCGGCGAGCAGTTCTTC	CASSATSGAGGGEQFF
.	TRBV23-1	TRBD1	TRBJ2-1	TGCGCCAGCGATCCGGGACAGGGGCCCTACGGCGGGTACAATGAGCAGTTCTTC	CASDPGQGPYGGYNEQFF
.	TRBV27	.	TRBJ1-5	TGTGCCAGCCCTTTCATTATAGATCGGGAAGGGGGGGGAGGGCACATCAGCAATCAGCCCCAGCATTTT	CASPFIIDREGGGGHISNQPQHF
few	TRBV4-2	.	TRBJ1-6	TGTGCCAGCAGCCAAGATAGAATGTGGGAGGCTTCCTATAATTCACCCCTCCACTTT	CASSQDRMWEASYNSPLHF
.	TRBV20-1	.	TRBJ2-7	TGCAGTGCTGTTAACGGGGAGCAGTACTTC	CSAVNGEQYF
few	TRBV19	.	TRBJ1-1	TGTGCCAGTAGTATAGGTCCGGGTATGAACACTGAAGCTTTCTTT	CASSIGPGMNTEAFF
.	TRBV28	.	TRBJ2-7	TGTGCCAGCAGTTTAGACACGGACTACGAGCAGTACTTC	CASSLDTDYEQYF
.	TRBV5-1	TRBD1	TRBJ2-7	TGCGCCAGCGGGGGACAGGGGGCAAGCGAGCAGTACTTC	CASGGQGASEQYF
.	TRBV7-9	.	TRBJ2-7	TGTGCCAGCAGCTCCCCCGGGGAAGCGTCCTACGAGCAGTACTTC	CASSSPGEASYEQYF
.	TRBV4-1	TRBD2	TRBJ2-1	TGCGCCAGCAGCCAGCCTACTAGCGGGAAGTACAATGAGCAGTTCTTC	CASSQPTSGKYNEQFF
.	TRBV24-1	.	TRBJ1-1	TGTGCCACCAGGCAGGGTTGGAACACTGAAGCTTTCTTT	CATRQGWNTEAFF
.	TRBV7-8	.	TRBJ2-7	TGTGCCAGCAGCCTCCTGCTAGGCCCCTACGAGCAGTACTTC	CASSLLLGPYEQYF
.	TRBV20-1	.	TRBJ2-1	TGCAGTGCTAGTCTTGGTGAGAATGAGCAGTTCTTC	CSASLGENEQFF
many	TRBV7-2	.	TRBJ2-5	TGTGCCAGCAGCCCAGACAGGGAGGTCGAGACCCAGTACTTC	CASSPDREVETQYF
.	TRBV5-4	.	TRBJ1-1	TGTGCCAGCAGCTTGGACAGCTCCACTGAAGCTTTCTTT	CASSLDSSTEAFF
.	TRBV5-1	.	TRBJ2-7	TGCGCCAGCAGGAGGAGGACAGATTCCTACGAGCAGTACTTC	CASRRRTDSYEQYF
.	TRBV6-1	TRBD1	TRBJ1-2	TGTGCCAGCAGTGAAGGGACAGGGGGCTTCTTCGACTATGGCTACACCTTC	CASSEGTGGFFDYGYTF
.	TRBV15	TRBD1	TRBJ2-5	TGTGCCACCAGCGGGGGGGACAGGGGGCGTGTAGAGACCCAGTACTTC	CATSGGDRGRVETQYF